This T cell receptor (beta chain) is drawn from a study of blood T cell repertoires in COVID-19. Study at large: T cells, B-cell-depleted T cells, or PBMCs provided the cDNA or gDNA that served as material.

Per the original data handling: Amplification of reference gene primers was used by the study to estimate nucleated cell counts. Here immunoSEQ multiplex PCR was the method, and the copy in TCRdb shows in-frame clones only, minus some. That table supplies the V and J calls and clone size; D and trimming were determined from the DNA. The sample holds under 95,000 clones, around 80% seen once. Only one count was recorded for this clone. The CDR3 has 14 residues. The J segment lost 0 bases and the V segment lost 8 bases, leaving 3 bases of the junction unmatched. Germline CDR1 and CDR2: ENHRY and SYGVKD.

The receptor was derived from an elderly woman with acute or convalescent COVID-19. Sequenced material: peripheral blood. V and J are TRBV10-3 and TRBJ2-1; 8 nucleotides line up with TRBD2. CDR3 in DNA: TGTGCCATCGCCAGCGGGAGCTCCTACAATGAGCAGTTCTTC. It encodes CAIASGSSYNEQFF.